This is a list of T cell receptor beta chains from one sample in a study of cytomegalovirus exposure and HLA in healthy donors. Generated by immunoSEQ multiplex PCR, the TCRdb table keeps only in-frame clones and is missing some. There are about 88,000 clones in the sample, with 5.5% to 6.5% held by the top ten. The sample comprised PBMCs. These receptors were obtained from a girl aged 10 to 17 in good health and CMV-seropositive. Both conserved end residues are part of each CDR3. The order of the fields is D gene, J gene, V gene, CDR3 protein, CDR3 DNA. D genes are given only for firm matches.

. | TRBJ1-5 | TRBV7-6 | CASSRTASGNQPQHF | TGTGCCAGCAGCCGGACAGCTTCGGGGAATCAGCCCCAGCATTTT
. | TRBJ2-5 | TRBV7-8 | CASSLRSEMETQYF | TGTGCCAGCAGCTTAAGAAGTGAGATGGAGACCCAGTACTTC
TRBD2 | TRBJ2-2 | TRBV14 | CASSRVGGRNTGELFF | TGTGCCAGCAGCCGAGTGGGGGGGAGGAACACCGGGGAGCTGTTTTTT
. | TRBJ1-1 | TRBV6-5 | CASSSQRGTGTEAFF | TGTGCCAGCAGTTCCCAAAGGGGGACGGGCACTGAAGCTTTCTTT
. | TRBJ2-7 | TRBV6-1 | CASTGRTYEQYF | TGTGCCAGCACAGGTCGGACCTACGAGCAGTACTTC
TRBD1 | TRBJ1-4 | TRBV6-5 | CASRTGNEKLFF | TGTGCCAGCAGGACAGGGAATGAAAAACTGTTTTTT
. | TRBJ2-1 | TRBV6-1 | CASSVVGAYNEQFF | TGTGCCAGCAGTGTCGTCGGGGCCTACAATGAGCAGTTCTTC
. | TRBJ2-5 | TRBV28 | CASSTDTLQETQYF | TGTGCCAGCAGCACGGACACCCTACAAGAGACCCAGTACTTC
. | TRBJ1-6 | TRBV14 | CASSRNTGNNSPLHF | TGTGCCAGCAGTCGCAACACAGGAAATAATTCACCCCTCCACTTT
TRBD2 | TRBJ2-5 | TRBV6-5 | CASSFSGGAQETQYF | TGTGCCAGCAGCTTTAGCGGGGGGGCCCAAGAGACCCAGTACTTC
TRBD1 | TRBJ1-1 | TRBV18 | CASSTGGPNTEAFF | TGTGCCAGCTCAACAGGGGGCCCGAACACTGAAGCTTTCTTT
. | TRBJ1-2 | TRBV16 | CASSPSGVQRSYGYTF | TGTGCCAGCAGCCCTTCGGGGGTCCAGAGGAGCTATGGCTACACCTTC
TRBD1 | TRBJ1-5 | TRBV18 | CASSSGQGGGNQPQHF | TGTGCCAGCTCGTCAGGACAGGGGGGAGGCAATCAGCCCCAGCATTTT
. | TRBJ1-6 | TRBV7-2 | CASSTNTLHSISPLHF | TGTGCCAGCAGCACAAACACGCTCCATTCGATTTCACCCCTCCACTTT
TRBD1 | TRBJ2-2 | TRBV5-1 | CASSGGQANTGELFF | TGCGCCAGCAGCGGGGGACAGGCGAACACCGGGGAGCTGTTTTTT
. | TRBJ1-3 | TRBV9 | CASSTQARPGTGNTIYF | TGTGCCAGCAGCACCCAAGCCCGACCGGGGACAGGAAACACCATATATTTT
. | TRBJ2-2 | TRBV29-1 | CSVEVQPYTGELFF | TGCAGCGTTGAAGTACAGCCCTACACCGGGGAGCTGTTTTTT
TRBD2 | TRBJ2-7 | TRBV15 | CATSEVWGGTYEQYF | TGTGCCACCAGCGAGGTTTGGGGGGGGACCTACGAGCAGTACTTC
TRBD2 | TRBJ2-7 | TRBV5-6 | CASSFYLGGVYEQYF | TGTGCCAGCAGCTTTTACCTCGGGGGGGTCTACGAGCAGTACTTC
TRBD1 | TRBJ1-5 | TRBV18 | CASSRATGVFQPQHF | TGTGCCAGCTCACGGGCGACAGGGGTGTTTCAGCCCCAGCATTTT
. | TRBJ2-7 | TRBV25-1 | CASSWGSRSSYEQYF | TGTGCCAGCAGTTGGGGCAGCCGGTCATCCTACGAGCAGTACTTC